This T cell receptor beta chain was recorded in a study of blood T cell repertoires in COVID-19. Study summary: The United States, Italy and Spain were the sources of the acute and convalescent COVID-19 samples. From T cells, B-cell-depleted T cells, or PBMCs came the material, which was cDNA or gDNA.

The study assigned cohorts using participant-reported clinical history. Assay: immunoSEQ multiplex PCR; the TCRdb copy retains only in-frame clones and omits some. The sample comprises 250,000 to 300,000 clones, about 86% of which are singletons, and 3.5% to 5% rests with the top ten. This CDR3 spans 14 amino acids. V dropped 8 bases and J dropped 2 bases, with 14 bases sitting between them. Per the germline V gene, CDR1 is SGHAT and CDR2 is FQNNGV. Specimen: PBMCs or T cells enriched from blood (not recorded which). The chain is built from TRBV11-2 and TRBJ2-3; a possible D gene is TRBD2 (6 bases). The TCR sequence derives from a man aged 25-45 years with acute COVID-19. The CDR3 bases are TGTGCCAGCCGGTTTAGGGAGGTCACAGATACGCAGTATTTT. Residues: CASRFREVTDTQYF. Together with reference TRBV11-2 and TRBJ2-3, the CDR3 gives the full variable domain: EAGVAQSPRYKIIEKRQSVAFWCNPISGHATLYWYQQILGQGPKLLIQFQNNGVVDDSQLPKDRFSAERLKGVDSTLKIQPAKLEDSAVYLCASRFREVTDTQYFGPGTRLTVL.